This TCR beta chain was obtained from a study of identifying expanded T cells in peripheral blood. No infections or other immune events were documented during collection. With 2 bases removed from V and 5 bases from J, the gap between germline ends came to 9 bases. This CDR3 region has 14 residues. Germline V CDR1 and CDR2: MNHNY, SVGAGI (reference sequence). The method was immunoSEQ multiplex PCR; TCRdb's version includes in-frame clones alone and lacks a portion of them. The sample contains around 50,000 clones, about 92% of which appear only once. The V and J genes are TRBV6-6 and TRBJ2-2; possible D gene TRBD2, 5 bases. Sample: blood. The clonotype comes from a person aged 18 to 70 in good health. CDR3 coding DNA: TGTGCCAGCAGTTACGAGGGCTGGACCGGGGAGCTGTTTTTT. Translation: CASSYEGWTGELFF.